This TCR beta chain is drawn from a study of response to subunit inactivated influenza vaccine. TCRdb re-called the RT-PCR reads through MiXCR, storing one row per CDR3 protein. The sample lists around 570,000 distinct CDR3 sequences; approximately 10% were seen once. This clonotype was picked up a small number of times. This CDR3 has 15 amino acids. V lost 1 base and J 3 bases, leaving 12 bases between the germline ends. In addition, the sample was reused for a study of T cells expressing NK-cell markers. According to that study: The cDNA for TCR beta came from 5'RACE template switching with UMIs. The study drew TCR beta repertoires from sorted CD3+CD56+NKG2C+, CD3+CD56+NKG2C- and CD3+CD56-NKG2C+ T cells. About 1.0-7.0% of CD8+ T cells in more than five donors belonged to dominant NKG2C+ clonotypes.

This chain links TRBV12-3 or TRBV12-4 with TRBJ1-1; D might be TRBD1 (5 bases). This TCR came from a man between 45 and 60 years old who received an inactivated influenza vaccine. This specimen was PBMCs from blood, taken on the day of vaccination. The DNA of the CDR3 is TGTGCCAGCAGTTTAGGGGGCTTGTTTCACACTGAAGCTTTCTTT. It codes for CASSLGGLFHTEAFF.